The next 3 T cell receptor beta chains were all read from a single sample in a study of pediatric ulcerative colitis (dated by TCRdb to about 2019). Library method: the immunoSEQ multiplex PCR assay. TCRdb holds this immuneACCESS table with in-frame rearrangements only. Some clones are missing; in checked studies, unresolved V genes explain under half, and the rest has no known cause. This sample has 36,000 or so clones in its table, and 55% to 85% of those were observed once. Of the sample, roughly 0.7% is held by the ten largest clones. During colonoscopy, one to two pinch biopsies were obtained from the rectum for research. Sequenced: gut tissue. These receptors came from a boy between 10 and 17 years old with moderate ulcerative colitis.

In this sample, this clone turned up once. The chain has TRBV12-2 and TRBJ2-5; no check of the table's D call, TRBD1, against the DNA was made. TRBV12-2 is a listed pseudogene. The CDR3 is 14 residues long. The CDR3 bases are TGTGCAAGTCGCTTTAGGGGTAAGGAGGAGACCCAGTACTTC. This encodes CASRFRGKEETQYF.

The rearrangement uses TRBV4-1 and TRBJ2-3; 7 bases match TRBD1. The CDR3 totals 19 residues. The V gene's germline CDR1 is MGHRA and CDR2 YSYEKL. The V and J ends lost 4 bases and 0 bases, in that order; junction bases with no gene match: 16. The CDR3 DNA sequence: TGCGCCAGCAGCCTCAAATCAGGGATAGGGGGCCTCAGCACAGATACGCAGTATTTT. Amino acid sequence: CASSLKSGIGGLSTDTQYF.

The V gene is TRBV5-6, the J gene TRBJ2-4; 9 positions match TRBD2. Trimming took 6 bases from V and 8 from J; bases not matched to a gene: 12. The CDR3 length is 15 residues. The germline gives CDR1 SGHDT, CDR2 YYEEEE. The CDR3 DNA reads TGTGCCAGCACCGATCAAAAAGCGGGGGGTGACATTCAGTACTTC. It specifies CASTDQKAGGDIQYF.